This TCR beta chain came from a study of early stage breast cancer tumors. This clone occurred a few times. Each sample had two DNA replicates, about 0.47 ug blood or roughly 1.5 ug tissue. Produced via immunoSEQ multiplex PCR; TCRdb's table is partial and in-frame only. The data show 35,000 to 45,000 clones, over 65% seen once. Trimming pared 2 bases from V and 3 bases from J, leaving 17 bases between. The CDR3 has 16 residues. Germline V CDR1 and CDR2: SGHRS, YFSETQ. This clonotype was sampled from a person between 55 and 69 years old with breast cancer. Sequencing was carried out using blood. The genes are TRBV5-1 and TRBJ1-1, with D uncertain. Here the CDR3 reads CASSLTGIFRDTEAFF. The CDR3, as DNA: TGCGCCAGCAGCTTAACCGGGATCTTCCGTGACACTGAAGCTTTCTTT.